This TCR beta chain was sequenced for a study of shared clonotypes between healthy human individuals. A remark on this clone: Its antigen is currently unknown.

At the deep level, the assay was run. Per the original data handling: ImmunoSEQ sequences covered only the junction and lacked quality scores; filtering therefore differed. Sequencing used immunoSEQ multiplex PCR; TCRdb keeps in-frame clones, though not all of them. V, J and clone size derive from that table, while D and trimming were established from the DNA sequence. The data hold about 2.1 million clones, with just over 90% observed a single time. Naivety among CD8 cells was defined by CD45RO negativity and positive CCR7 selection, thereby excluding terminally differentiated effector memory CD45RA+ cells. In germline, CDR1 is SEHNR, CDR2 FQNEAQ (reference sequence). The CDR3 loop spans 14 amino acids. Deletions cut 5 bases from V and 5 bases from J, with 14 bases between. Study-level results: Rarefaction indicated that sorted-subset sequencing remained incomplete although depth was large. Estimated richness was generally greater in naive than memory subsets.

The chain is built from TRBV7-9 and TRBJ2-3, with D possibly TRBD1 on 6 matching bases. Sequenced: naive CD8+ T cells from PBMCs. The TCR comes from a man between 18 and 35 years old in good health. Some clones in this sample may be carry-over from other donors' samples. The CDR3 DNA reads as TGTGCCAGCAGCACAGACAGGCGTAGAGATACGCAGTATTTT. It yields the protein CASSTDRRRDTQYF.